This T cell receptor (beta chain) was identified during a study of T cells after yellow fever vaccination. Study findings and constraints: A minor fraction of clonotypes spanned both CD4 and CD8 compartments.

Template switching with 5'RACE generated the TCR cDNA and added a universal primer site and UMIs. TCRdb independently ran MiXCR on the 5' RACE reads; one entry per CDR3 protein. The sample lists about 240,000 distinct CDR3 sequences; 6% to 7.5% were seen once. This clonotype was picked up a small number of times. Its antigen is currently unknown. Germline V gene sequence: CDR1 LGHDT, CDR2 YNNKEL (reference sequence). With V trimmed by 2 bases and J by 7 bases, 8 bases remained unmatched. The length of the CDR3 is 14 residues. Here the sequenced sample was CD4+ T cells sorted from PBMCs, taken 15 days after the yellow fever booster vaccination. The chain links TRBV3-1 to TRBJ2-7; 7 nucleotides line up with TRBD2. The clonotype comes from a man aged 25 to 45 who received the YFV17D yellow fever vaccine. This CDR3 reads CASSQQGIGGEQYF. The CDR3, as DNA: TGTGCCAGCAGCCAACAAGGAATCGGGGGGGAGCAGTACTTC.